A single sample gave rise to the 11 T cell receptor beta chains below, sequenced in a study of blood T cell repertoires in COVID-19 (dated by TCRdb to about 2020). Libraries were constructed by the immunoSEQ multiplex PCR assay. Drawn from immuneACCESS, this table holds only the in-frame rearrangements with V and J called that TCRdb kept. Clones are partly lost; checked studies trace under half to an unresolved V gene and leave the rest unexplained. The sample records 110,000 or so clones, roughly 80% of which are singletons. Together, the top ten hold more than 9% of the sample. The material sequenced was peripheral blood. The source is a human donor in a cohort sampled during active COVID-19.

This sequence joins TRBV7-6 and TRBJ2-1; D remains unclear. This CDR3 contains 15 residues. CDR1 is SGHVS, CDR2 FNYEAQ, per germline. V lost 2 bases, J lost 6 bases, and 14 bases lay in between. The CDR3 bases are TGTGCCAGCAGCTTACTGCACCCGCCGGGCAATGAGCAGTTCTTC. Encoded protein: CASSLLHPPGNEQFF. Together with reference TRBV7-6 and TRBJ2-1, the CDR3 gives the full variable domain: GAGVSQSPRYKVTKRGQDVALRCDPISGHVSLYWYRQALGQGPEFLTYFNYEAQQDKSGLPNDRFSAERPEGSISTLTIQRTEQRDSAMYRCASSLLHPPGNEQFFGPGTRLTVL.

The CDR3 sequence: CASSVRTGNSPLHF. The DNA of the CDR3 is TGTGCCAGTAGTGTGCGGACAGGGAATTCACCCCTCCACTTT. This chain uses TRBV19 with TRBJ1-6; 8 bases map to TRBD1. With V trimmed by 5 bases and J by 7 bases, 4 bases remained unmatched. CDR3 length equals 14 residues. Germline CDR1 is LNHDA and CDR2 is SQIVND (reference sequence).

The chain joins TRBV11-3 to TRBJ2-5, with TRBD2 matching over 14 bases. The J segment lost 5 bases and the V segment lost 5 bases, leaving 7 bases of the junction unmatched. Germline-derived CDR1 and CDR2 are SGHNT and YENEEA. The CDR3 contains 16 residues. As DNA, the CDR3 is TGTGCCAGCAGCACTGGACTAGCGGGGGGCTTGGAGACCCAGTACTTC. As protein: CASSTGLAGGLETQYF.

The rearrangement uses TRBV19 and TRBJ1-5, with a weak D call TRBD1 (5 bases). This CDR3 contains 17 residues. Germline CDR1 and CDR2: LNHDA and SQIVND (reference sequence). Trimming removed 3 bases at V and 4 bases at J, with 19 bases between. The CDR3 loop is CASSIGQGLISNQPQHF. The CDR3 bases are TGTGCCAGTAGTATTGGGCAGGGCTTGATCTCAAATCAGCCCCAGCATTTT.

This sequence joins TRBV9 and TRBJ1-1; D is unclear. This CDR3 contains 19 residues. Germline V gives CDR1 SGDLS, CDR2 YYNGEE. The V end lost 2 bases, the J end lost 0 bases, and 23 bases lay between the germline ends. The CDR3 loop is CASSVSLEPFHRMNTEAFF. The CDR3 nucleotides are TGTGCCAGCAGCGTTTCGCTTGAGCCCTTCCACCGAATGAACACTGAAGCTTTCTTT.

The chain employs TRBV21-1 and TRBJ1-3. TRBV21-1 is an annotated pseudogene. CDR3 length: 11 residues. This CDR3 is CASSHRNTIYF. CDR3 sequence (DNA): TGTGCCAGCAGCCACCGGAACACCATATATTTT.

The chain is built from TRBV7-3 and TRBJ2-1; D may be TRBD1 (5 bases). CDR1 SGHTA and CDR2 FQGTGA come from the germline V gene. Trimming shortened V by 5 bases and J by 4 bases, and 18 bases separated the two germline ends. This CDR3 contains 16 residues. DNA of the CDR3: TGTGCCAGCAGCCCAGCAGGGAATACAGGATACAATGAGCAGTTCTTC. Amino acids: CASSPAGNTGYNEQFF. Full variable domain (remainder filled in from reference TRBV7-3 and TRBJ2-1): GAGVSQTPSNKVTEKGKYVELRCDPISGHTALYWYRQSLGQGPEFLIYFQGTGAADDSGLPNDRFFAVRPEGSVSTLKIQRTERGDSAVYLCASSPAGNTGYNEQFFGPGTRLTVL.

The CDR3 coding sequence is TGTGCCAGCAGCCTCTGGCAGGGGGCGATTGGCTACACCTTC. Protein: CASSLWQGAIGYTF. The chain is built from TRBV28 and TRBJ1-2; 8 nucleotides align to TRBD1. Germline CDR1 reads MDHEN; CDR2 reads SYDVKM. With 6 bases clipped from V and 7 bases from J, the junction kept 10 bases outside the gene matches. The CDR3 is made up of 14 amino acids.

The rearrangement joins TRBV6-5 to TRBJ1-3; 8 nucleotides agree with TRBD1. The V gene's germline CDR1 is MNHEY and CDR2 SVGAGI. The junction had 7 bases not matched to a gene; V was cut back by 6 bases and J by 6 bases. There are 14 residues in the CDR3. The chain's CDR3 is CASRRGTGSNTIYF. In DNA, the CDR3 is TGTGCCAGCAGAAGGGGGACAGGTTCAAACACCATATATTTT.

The CDR3 DNA reads as TGTGCCAGCAGTTCGGGAGAATACTACGAGCAGTACTTC. Protein product: CASSSGEYYEQYF. The chain is built from TRBV28 and TRBJ2-7, with a possible D match to TRBD2 (6 bases). The V end was cut by 4 bases, the J end by 3 bases, with 10 bases between. Germline values: CDR1 MDHEN, CDR2 SYDVKM. CDR3 length equals 13 residues.

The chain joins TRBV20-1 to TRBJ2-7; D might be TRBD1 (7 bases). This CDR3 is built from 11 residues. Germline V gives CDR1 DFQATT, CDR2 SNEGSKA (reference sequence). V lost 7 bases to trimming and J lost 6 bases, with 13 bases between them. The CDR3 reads CSVEGAGEQYF. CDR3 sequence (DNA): TGCAGTGTGGAGGGGGCGGGCGAGCAGTACTTC.